Shown below are 24 T cell receptor beta chains from a single sample sequenced in a study of blood T cell repertoires in COVID-19. Some clones are missing from TCRdb's copy, which holds only in-frame ones; the method was immunoSEQ multiplex PCR. The sample carries more than 200,000 clones, approximately 90% recorded once. Sample: peripheral blood. The receptors derive from a man aged 65 to 79 with acute or convalescent COVID-19.

The chain couples TRBV12-5 to TRBJ1-3; D not certain. The ends were cut back, 5 bases at V and 4 bases at J, with 24 bases in the middle. This CDR3 has 18 amino acids. CDR1 LGHNT and CDR2 FRNRAP come from the germline V gene. The CDR3: CASGVVSGGVGPGNTIYF. CDR3 coding DNA: TGTGCTAGTGGTGTCGTTTCGGGCGGGGTAGGGCCGGGAAACACCATATATTTT.

The chain is built from TRBV14 and TRBJ2-2; TRBD1 might be the D (5 bases). The CDR3 loop spans 19 amino acids. V gave up 1 base and J gave up 6 bases, with 24 bases separating them. Germline V gene sequence: CDR1 SGHDN, CDR2 FVKESK. The CDR3 DNA is TGTGCCAGCAGCCAAGGGAATCCCCAGGGCGAACTATCTCCCGGGGAGCTGTTTTTT. Its translation is CASSQGNPQGELSPGELFF.

This chain links TRBV29-1 with TRBJ2-7, with D possibly matching TRBD1 (6 bases). V lost 3 bases and J 5 bases, leaving 11 bases between the germline ends. This CDR3 is 12 amino acids long. The germline gives CDR1 SQVTM, CDR2 ANQGSEA. The CDR3, as DNA: TGCAGCGTTGAGATGGGGGCAGACGAGCAGTACTTC. Translated: CSVEMGADEQYF.

The chain uses TRBV25-1 and TRBJ2-4; the D gene is possibly TRBD1 (5 bases). Trimming took off 2 bases at V and 0 bases at J, with 11 bases between the two ends. The germline gives CDR1 MGHDK, CDR2 SYGVNS. The CDR3 is 16 residues long. CDR3 sequence (DNA): TGTGCCAGCAGTGAAAGTGGGGCGCTAGCCAAAAACATTCAGTACTTC. It translates to CASSESGALAKNIQYF.

The genes are TRBV9 and TRBJ2-4; 8 positions agree with TRBD1. The CDR3 runs to 17 residues. Germline V CDR1 and CDR2: SGDLS, YYNGEE. V gave up 3 bases and J gave up 1 base; unmatched junction bases: 9. The CDR3, as DNA: TGTGCCAGCAGCGATGGACAGGGCCGATGGGCCAAAAACATTCAGTACTTC. Translation: CASSDGQGRWAKNIQYF.

The chain uses TRBV28 and TRBJ2-7, with D perhaps TRBD2 (5 bases). Per the germline V gene, CDR1 is MDHEN and CDR2 is SYDVKM. The germline V and J ends were trimmed by 3 bases and 2 bases, with 11 bases remaining between them. CDR3 length: 14 amino acids. CDR3 DNA sequence: TGTGCCAGCAGTTTTTGGGGAGATACCTACGAGCAGTACTTC. This sequence encodes CASSFWGDTYEQYF.

The chain uses TRBV19 and TRBJ2-1; 11 positions match TRBD1. After removal of 3 bases from V and 9 bases from J, the junction contained 13 bases not matched to a gene. CDR1 is LNHDA, CDR2 SQIVND, per germline (reference sequence). The CDR3 covers 17 residues. The CDR3 nucleotides read TGTGCCAGTAGTATTCCTCTCTCGAGGACAGGGGGCGGTGAGCAGTTCTTC. Translating gives CASSIPLSRTGGGEQFF. The full variable domain, rest sourced from reference TRBV19 and TRBJ2-1, is DGGITQSPKYLFRKEGQNVTLSCEQNLNHDAMYWYRQDPGQGLRLIYYSQIVNDFQKGDIAEGYSVSREKKESFPLTVTSAQKNPTAFYLCASSIPLSRTGGGEQFFGPGTRLTVL.

The chain couples TRBV27 to TRBJ1-4, with D tentatively TRBD1 (5 bases). Between the trimmed V and J ends, which lost 2 bases and 8 bases, there was a span of 9 bases. The CDR3 is made up of 13 amino acids. Germline V gene lookup returns CDR1 MNHEY and CDR2 SMNVEV (reference sequence). The CDR3 nucleotides read TGTGCCAGCAGTTTACAGGGTGAGGAAAAACTGTTTTTT. Translated: CASSLQGEEKLFF. Filled out from reference TRBV27 and TRBJ1-4, the complete variable domain reads EAQVTQNPRYLITVTGKKLTVTCSQNMNHEYMSWYRQDPGLGLRQIYYSMNVEVTDKGDVPEGYKVSRKEKRNFPLILESPSPNQTSLYFCASSLQGEEKLFFGSGTQLSVL.

In its sample, this clone was seen a few times. This chain uses TRBV27 with TRBJ2-7, with TRBD1 matching over 9 bases. V lost 8 bases and J lost 5; bases outside the gene matches: 13. CDR1 and CDR2 from the germline V gene are MNHEY and SMNVEV (reference sequence). CDR3 size: 15 residues. CDR3 DNA: TGTGCCAGCTGGTTCACAGGGGGCGCTCACCACGAGCAGTACTTC. It encodes CASWFTGGAHHEQYF.

The chain joins TRBV2 to TRBJ2-5; maybe TRBD2 (6 bases). V lost 8 bases, J lost 2 bases, and 15 bases lay in between. Germline lookup yields CDR1 SNHLY and CDR2 FYNNEI. This CDR3 is 14 amino acids long. The CDR3 sequence: CASLDGGLQETQYF. The CDR3 coding sequence is TGTGCCAGCCTCGATGGGGGGTTACAAGAGACCCAGTACTTC.

This clone was picked up one time. V usage is TRBV7-2 and J usage is TRBJ2-5; perhaps TRBD2 as D (6 bases). CDR1 and CDR2 from the germline V gene are SGHTA and FQGNSA. The CDR3 spans 15 residues. V lost 4 bases and J lost 7, with 19 bases in between. The CDR3, as DNA: TGTGCCAGCAGCTCGAGGGGCGGGACCCCGGTGACCCAGTACTTC. It yields the protein CASSSRGGTPVTQYF.

The chain carries TRBV7-9 and TRBJ2-2; TRBD2 aligns across 7 bases. This CDR3 is built from 15 residues. V gave up 2 bases and J gave up 10 bases; unmatched junction bases: 10. The V gene's germline CDR1 is SEHNR and CDR2 FQNEAQ (reference sequence). This CDR3 is CASSLKAGQREELFF. The CDR3 nucleotides read TGTGCCAGCAGCTTAAAAGCGGGGCAAAGGGAGGAGCTGTTTTTT.

Of note for this clone: Other DNA sequences in this sample translate to the same CDR3. The rearrangement links TRBV14 to TRBJ2-7; D remains unclear. V was clipped by 1 base and J by 3 bases, with 4 bases between them. CDR3 length: 12 residues. The germline V gene encodes CDR1 SGHDN and CDR2 FVKESK. The CDR3, as DNA: TGTGCCAGCAGCCAAGCGGGCTACGAGCAGTACTTC. Translating it yields CASSQAGYEQYF. The full variable domain, in which reference TRBV14 and TRBJ2-7 provide the parts outside the CDR3, is EAGVTQFPSHSVIEKGQTVTLRCDPISGHDNLYWYRRVMGKEIKFLLHFVKESKQDESGMPNNRFLAERTGGTYSTLKVQPAELEDSGVYFCASSQAGYEQYFGPGTRLTVT.

The CDR3 sequence: CASSLGGSSSYNEQFF. The CDR3 bases are TGCGCCAGCAGCTTGGGCGGGTCGAGCTCCTACAATGAGCAGTTCTTC. V is TRBV5-1 and J is TRBJ2-1; D possibly corresponds to TRBD2 (5 bases). Trimming pared 0 bases from V and 0 bases from J, leaving 10 bases between. This CDR3 has 16 residues. CDR1 is SGHRS and CDR2 is YFSETQ in the germline V gene. Based on the CDR3 plus reference TRBV5-1 and TRBJ2-1, the full variable domain is KAGVTQTPRYLIKTRGQQVTLSCSPISGHRSVSWYQQTPGQGLQFLFEYFSETQRNKGNFPGRFSGRQFSNSRSEMNVSTLELGDSALYLCASSLGGSSSYNEQFFGPGTRLTVL.

The chain joins TRBV28 to TRBJ2-5; D is uncertain. The germline V gene encodes CDR1 MDHEN and CDR2 SYDVKM. The ends were cut back, 5 bases at V and 5 bases at J, with 9 bases in the middle. CDR3 size: 12 residues. In DNA, the CDR3 is TGTGCCAGCAGTCTCGGAGTGGAGACCCAGTACTTC. It specifies CASSLGVETQYF.

The chain has TRBV5-1 and TRBJ2-3; 8 nucleotides align to TRBD2. With 0 bases clipped from V and 2 bases from J, the junction kept 2 bases outside the gene matches. Germline V gives CDR1 SGHRS, CDR2 YFSETQ. CDR3 length equals 15 residues. CDR3 sequence: CASSLVAGITDTQYF. The CDR3 bases are TGCGCCAGCAGCTTGGTAGCGGGGATCACAGATACGCAGTATTTT.

The rearrangement joins TRBV6-2 or TRBV6-3 to TRBJ1-1; 8 bases align to TRBD1. The CDR3 contains 15 residues. Per germline, CDR1 MNHEY and CDR2 SVGEGT. V lost 5 bases to trimming and J lost 1 base; unmatched junction nucleotides: 6. Written as DNA, the CDR3 is TGTGCCAGCAGTCCCCGACAGGGGACGAACACTGAAGCTTTCTTT. Its protein is CASSPRQGTNTEAFF.

The genes are TRBV15 and TRBJ2-7; D ambiguous. The germline V gene encodes CDR1 LNHNV and CDR2 YYDKDF (reference sequence). This CDR3 is built from 15 residues. V dropped 0 bases and J dropped 0 bases, with 9 bases sitting between them. The CDR3 nucleotides are TGTGCCACCAGCAGAGACCGAGCTCTCTCCTACGAGCAGTACTTC. This sequence encodes CATSRDRALSYEQYF.

The gene calls are TRBV19 and TRBJ2-2; D is perhaps TRBD1 (5 bases). V was trimmed by 6 bases and J by 0 bases, leaving 11 bases between them. CDR1 is LNHDA and CDR2 is SQIVND in the germline V gene (reference sequence). CDR3 length equals 15 residues. This CDR3 reads CASRQEPANTGELFF. For the CDR3, the DNA is TGTGCCAGTAGACAGGAACCCGCGAACACCGGGGAGCTGTTTTTT.

This chain links TRBV3-1 (or the pseudogene TRBV3-2) with TRBJ1-2, with D perhaps TRBD1 (5 bases). This CDR3 contains 15 residues. The ends were cut back, 1 base at V and 1 base at J, with 10 bases in the middle. Germline V lookup: CDR1 LGHDT, CDR2 YNNKEL (reference sequence). The DNA for the CDR3 is TGTGCCAGCAGCCAAGGGGGCCGGGTTAACTATGGCTACACCTTC. Amino acids: CASSQGGRVNYGYTF.

The chain uses TRBV5-1 and TRBJ2-1, with 16 bases fitting TRBD2. CDR3 size: 21 residues. The V segment lost 0 bases and the J segment 5 bases; nucleotides outside the gene matches: 14. Looked up from germline, CDR1 is SGHRS and CDR2 is YFSETQ. The CDR3 here is CASSLVLSGTSGRAQNNEQFF. The CDR3 DNA reads TGCGCCAGCAGCTTGGTCCTGTCCGGGACTAGCGGGAGGGCCCAAAACAATGAGCAGTTCTTC.

The chain links TRBV10-3 to TRBJ2-2, with a weak D call TRBD2 (5 bases). The length of the CDR3 is 14 residues. Germline CDR1 reads ENHRY; CDR2 reads SYGVKD. Trimming removed 3 bases at V and 7 bases at J, with 12 bases between. The CDR3 DNA is TGTGCCATCAGTGACATGGGGAGAAACGGGGAGCTGTTTTTT. As protein: CAISDMGRNGELFF.

The chain couples TRBV10-3 to TRBJ1-4; TRBD1 agrees at 9 bases. Trimming took 2 bases from V and 7 from J; bases not matched to a gene: 5. The germline CDR1 and CDR2 sequences are ENHRY and SYGVKD. The CDR3 has 15 amino acids. For the CDR3, the DNA is TGTGCCATCAGTGAGGGGGGACAGGGTTCTGAAAAACTGTTTTTT. It yields the protein CAISEGGQGSEKLFF.

The V call is TRBV10-3, the J call TRBJ2-1, with D perhaps matching TRBD2 (5 bases). The CDR3 is 13 residues long. The ends were cut back, 2 bases at V and 5 bases at J, with 7 bases in the middle. Germline CDR1 and CDR2: ENHRY and SYGVKD. The CDR3 nucleotides are TGTGCCATCAGTGAGAAGAGGGACAATGAGCAGTTCTTC. This gives the protein CAISEKRDNEQFF.